The 32 T cell receptor beta chains in this list originate from one sample, sequenced in a study of identifying expanded T cells in peripheral blood. Clones were sequenced by immunoSEQ multiplex PCR, and TCRdb holds only the in-frame ones, with some missing. The data hold more than 85,000 clones, with around 88% observed a single time. The sample was blood. These receptors came from a person aged 18 to 75 in good health.

The chain joins TRBV14 to TRBJ1-1, with D uncertain. CDR3 length: 15 amino acids. The germline V gene encodes CDR1 SGHDN and CDR2 FVKESK. Trimming took 1 base from V and 4 from J, leaving 13 bases between them. In DNA, the CDR3 is TGTGCCAGCAGCCAAGCAAACAGAGGATTCACTGAAGCTTTCTTT. Its protein product is CASSQANRGFTEAFF.

This chain joins TRBV5-4 and TRBJ2-1; D is possibly TRBD1 (5 bases). Germline assignment: CDR1 SGHNT and CDR2 YYREEE (reference sequence). The CDR3 totals 17 residues. Trimming cost V 2 bases and J 0 bases, with 15 bases left between them. CDR3 nucleotides: TGTGCCAGCAGCTTCATCCAGGGAAGAAGCTCCTACAATGAGCAGTTCTTC. Amino acid sequence: CASSFIQGRSSYNEQFF.

The chain recombines TRBV5-4 with TRBJ2-3; 9 bases agree with TRBD1. V dropped 4 bases and J dropped 2; count of bases not matched to a gene: 11. The CDR3 runs 17 residues. Germline loops: CDR1 SGHNT, CDR2 YYREEE (reference sequence). This CDR3 reads CASSEGTGKGPTDTQYF. The CDR3, as DNA: TGTGCCAGCAGCGAAGGGACAGGGAAAGGTCCCACAGATACGCAGTATTTT.

This chain links TRBV5-1 with TRBJ1-2; 8 bases match TRBD1. There are 14 residues in the CDR3. V dropped 2 bases and J dropped 7; count of bases not matched to a gene: 7. Looked up from germline, CDR1 is SGHRS and CDR2 is YFSETQ. The chain's CDR3 is CASSFGQGNGGYTF. The DNA of the CDR3 is TGCGCCAGCAGCTTCGGACAGGGAAATGGTGGCTACACCTTC.

This rearrangement joins TRBV6-5 to TRBJ1-6, with D uncertain. Per the germline V gene, CDR1 is MNHEY and CDR2 is SVGAGI. CDR3 size: 15 residues. V was shortened by 7 bases and J by 7 bases, with 17 bases between the two germline ends. The CDR3 sequence is CASTFQAGGNSPLHF. The CDR3 bases are TGTGCCAGCACCTTCCAGGCTGGAGGGAATTCACCCCTCCACTTT.

The chain links TRBV5-1 to TRBJ2-2; a possible D gene is TRBD1 (6 bases). V was cut by 3 bases and J by 1 base, with 13 bases left in between. This CDR3 is 16 amino acids long. Germline lookup yields CDR1 SGHRS and CDR2 YFSETQ. The CDR3: CASSSDRLLNTGELFF. In DNA form, the CDR3 reads TGCGCCAGCAGCTCTGACAGGCTCCTGAACACCGGGGAGCTGTTTTTT.

This chain's CDR3 is CASSARGAGSYNEQFF. In nucleotides, the CDR3 is TGTGCCAGCAGTGCCCGGGGAGCCGGCTCCTACAATGAGCAGTTCTTC. The genes are TRBV7-2 and TRBJ2-1, with D possibly TRBD2 on 5 matching bases. V was clipped by 6 bases and J by 0 bases, with 15 bases between them. The CDR3 runs to 16 residues. Germline CDR1 is SGHTA and CDR2 is FQGNSA. Full variable domain (rest looked up from reference TRBV7-2 and TRBJ2-1): GAGVSQSPSNKVTEKGKDVELRCDPISGHTALYWYRQSLGQGLEFLIYFQGNSAPDKSGLPSDRFSAERTGGSVSTLTIQRTQQEDSAVYLCASSARGAGSYNEQFFGPGTRLTVL.

The V call is TRBV2, the J call TRBJ1-1; tentative D call: TRBD1 (5 bases). Germline loops: CDR1 SNHLY, CDR2 FYNNEI. The CDR3 extends over 14 amino acids. Between the trimmed V and J ends, which lost 8 bases and 0 bases, there was a span of 13 bases. The CDR3 nucleotides read TGTGCCAGCGGGAGGGGCTATATGAACACTGAAGCTTTCTTT. Protein product: CASGRGYMNTEAFF.

Here the CDR3 reads CASSESTSDEQYF. The CDR3 coding sequence is TGCGCCAGCAGTGAGTCTACTAGCGACGAGCAGTACTTC. The V and J genes are TRBV10-1 and TRBJ2-7; 7 nucleotides line up with TRBD2. CDR3 size: 13 residues. V gave up 0 bases and J gave up 5 bases; unmatched junction bases: 1. CDR1 is WNHNN, CDR2 SYGVQD, per germline (reference sequence).

The chain recombines TRBV30 with TRBJ2-7; D perhaps matches TRBD1 (6 bases). The CDR3 totals 13 residues. Per germline, CDR1 GTSNPN and CDR2 SVGIG (reference sequence). V was cut by 1 base and J by 3 bases, with 10 bases left in between. The CDR3 DNA reads TGTGCCTGGAGTGCAGGGGCCCTCTACGAGCAGTACTTC. This translates into CAWSAGALYEQYF.

The chain carries TRBV7-2 and TRBJ1-5, with D possibly being TRBD1 (6 bases). The CDR3 is 14 residues long. CDR1 and CDR2 (germline): SGHTA, FQGNSA. V lost 7 bases and J 3 bases, leaving 13 bases between the germline ends. CDR3 sequence (DNA): TGTGCCAGCACCCGGGACATTAACAATCAGCCCCAGCATTTT. This encodes CASTRDINNQPQHF.

This clone has just one count. This chain connects TRBV5-6 to TRBJ2-7; D might be TRBD1 or TRBD2, each matching 5 bases. The V gene lost 2 bases and the J gene lost 4 bases, with 16 bases spanning the gap. The CDR3 loop spans 15 amino acids. Germline CDR1 SGHDT, CDR2 YYEEEE. CDR3 loop: CASSFGPTGLYEQYF. CDR3 nucleotide sequence: TGTGCCAGCAGCTTTGGGCCGACGGGGCTGTACGAGCAGTACTTC.

The chain joins TRBV19 to TRBJ2-2; D remains unclear. Germline CDR1 and CDR2: LNHDA and SQIVND (reference sequence). The CDR3 is 14 amino acids. V dropped 4 bases and J dropped 0 bases, with 6 bases sitting between them. As DNA, the CDR3 is TGTGCCAGTAGTAAAAAAACGAACACCGGGGAGCTGTTTTTT. Translated, it gives CASSKKTNTGELFF.

V gene TRBV7-9 combines with J gene TRBJ2-5; D is unresolved. V dropped 5 bases and J dropped 4 bases, with 5 bases sitting between them. There are 11 residues in the CDR3. CDR1 and CDR2 from the germline V gene are SEHNR and FQNEAQ (reference sequence). The CDR3 nucleotides read TGTGCCAGCAGCCCTATAGAGACCCAGTACTTC. Translated: CASSPIETQYF.

The chain joins TRBV5-1 to TRBJ2-5; unclear D gene. The ends were cut back, 4 bases at V and 1 base at J, with 14 bases in the middle. Germline V gives CDR1 SGHRS, CDR2 YFSETQ. The CDR3 consists of 15 residues. The CDR3 DNA sequence: TGCGCCAGCAGCCCGCAAGGGCAGTCCCAAGAGACCCAGTACTTC. Its translation is CASSPQGQSQETQYF.

This chain links TRBV27 with TRBJ1-2, with 8 bases aligning to TRBD1. The CDR3 loop spans 15 amino acids. CDR1 is MNHEY, CDR2 SMNVEV, per germline (reference sequence). V shed 5 bases, J shed 5 bases, and the junction held 10 bases outside the gene matches. CDR3 sequence: CASSPRQGIRYGYTF. CDR3 in DNA: TGTGCCAGCAGTCCCCGACAGGGGATTCGATATGGCTACACCTTC.

This clone was seen a handful of times. This chain links TRBV7-6 with TRBJ2-6; 7 positions match TRBD1. Germline values: CDR1 SGHVS, CDR2 FNYEAQ. The CDR3 runs 19 residues. Losses at the gene ends were 1 base for V and 0 bases for J; bases not matched to a gene: 9. The CDR3 DNA reads as TGTGCCAGCAGCTTAGACGGGGACAGTCGTTACTCTGGGGCCAACGTCCTGACTTTC. Its translation is CASSLDGDSRYSGANVLTF.

The chain is built from TRBV10-3 and TRBJ2-6; 12 bases line up with TRBD1. CDR1 is ENHRY and CDR2 is SYGVKD in the germline V gene. The CDR3 has 17 amino acids. V was pared by 5 bases and J by 2 bases, with 4 bases of the junction left unmatched. The CDR3, as DNA: TGTGCCATCAGTCCGGGACAGGGGGCAGCTGGGGCCAACGTCCTGACTTTC. Amino acid sequence: CAISPGQGAAGANVLTF.

The chain joins TRBV19 to TRBJ2-6; 9 bases map to TRBD1. Germline V gives CDR1 LNHDA, CDR2 SQIVND (reference sequence). CDR3 length equals 16 residues. V lost 6 bases to trimming and J lost 2 bases; unmatched junction nucleotides: 5. The DNA for the CDR3 is TGTGCCAGTAGCCGACAGGGGGTGGCTGGGGCCAACGTCCTGACTTTC. Translating gives CASSRQGVAGANVLTF.

The chain joins TRBV9 to TRBJ2-7, with 7 positions matching TRBD2. V dropped 4 bases and J dropped 6; count of bases not matched to a gene: 7. The CDR3 consists of 13 residues. Germline CDR1 SGDLS, CDR2 YYNGEE. The CDR3 reads CASSPRLAGEQYF. The CDR3 nucleotides are TGTGCCAGCAGCCCTCGACTAGCAGGCGAGCAGTACTTC.

The V and J genes are TRBV27 and TRBJ1-5, with D perhaps matching TRBD1 (6 bases). This CDR3 is built from 14 residues. Germline V gene sequence: CDR1 MNHEY, CDR2 SMNVEV (reference sequence). The germline V and J ends were trimmed by 0 bases and 4 bases, with 7 bases remaining between them. CDR3 DNA sequence: TGTGCCAGCAGTTTATCACAGGGAAATCAGCCCCAGCATTTT. Amino acids: CASSLSQGNQPQHF.

The chain couples TRBV27 to TRBJ2-5; 8 bases agree with TRBD1. Unmatched junction bases numbered 6, after V lost 5 bases and J lost 4 bases. The CDR3 covers 14 residues. CDR1 and CDR2 (germline): MNHEY, SMNVEV (reference sequence). The CDR3, as DNA: TGTGCCAGCAGTCCCTGGGACAGGAGAGAGACCCAGTACTTC. This gives the protein CASSPWDRRETQYF.

The chain carries TRBV5-1 and TRBJ2-5, with 9 bases lining up with TRBD2. Germline-derived CDR1 and CDR2 are SGHRS and YFSETQ. The CDR3 is made up of 16 amino acids. The J segment lost 4 bases and the V segment lost 1 base, leaving 8 bases of the junction unmatched. The CDR3 spells CASSLQPAGGTETQYF. In DNA, the CDR3 is TGCGCCAGCAGCTTGCAGCCAGCGGGGGGAACAGAGACCCAGTACTTC.

This chain connects TRBV29-1 to TRBJ1-1, with D possibly being TRBD1 (5 bases). V lost 3 bases and J 5 bases, leaving 16 bases between the germline ends. CDR3 size: 14 residues. In germline, CDR1 is SQVTM, CDR2 ANQGSEA. The CDR3 sequence is CSVEQLSGWTEAFF. CDR3 coding DNA: TGCAGCGTTGAGCAGTTATCAGGGTGGACTGAAGCTTTCTTT.

The chain is built from TRBV25-1 and TRBJ2-7; the D gene is possibly TRBD1 (6 bases). The CDR3 is made up of 18 amino acids. Trimming took 1 base from V and 2 from J, leaving 21 bases between them. Per the germline V gene, CDR1 is MGHDK and CDR2 is SYGVNS. The CDR3 loop reads CASSESYRASGVPYEQYF. The CDR3 coding sequence is TGTGCCAGCAGTGAATCATACAGGGCGTCAGGAGTCCCCTACGAGCAGTACTTC.

The chain couples TRBV5-1 to TRBJ2-7, with 7 bases fitting TRBD1. The trim removed 4 bases at V and 2 bases at J, leaving 6 bases unmatched. The CDR3 runs 14 residues. The germline CDR1 and CDR2 sequences are SGHRS and YFSETQ. CDR3 loop: CASSTGQIPYEQYF. The DNA for the CDR3 is TGCGCCAGCAGCACGGGACAGATCCCCTACGAGCAGTACTTC.

The rearrangement uses TRBV2 and TRBJ2-2, with 7 nucleotides matching TRBD1. This CDR3 region has 15 residues. The J segment lost 6 bases and the V segment lost 0 bases, leaving 4 bases of the junction unmatched. CDR1 is SNHLY and CDR2 is FYNNEI in the germline V gene. In DNA, the CDR3 is TGTGCCAGCAGTGAAGCGGGACAGTGGGCCGGGGAGCTGTTTTTT. Amino acid sequence: CASSEAGQWAGELFF. The variable domain in full, completed from reference TRBV2 and TRBJ2-2, reads EPEVTQTPSHQVTQMGQEVILRCVPISNHLYFYWYRQILGQKVEFLVSFYNNEISEKSEIFDDQFSVERPDGSNFTLKIRSTKLEDSAMYFCASSEAGQWAGELFFGEGSRLTVL.

J is TRBJ2-3 and V is TRBV7-3, with a weak D call TRBD2 (6 bases). Germline lookup yields CDR1 SGHTA and CDR2 FQGTGA. V shed 5 bases and J shed 5 bases, with 11 bases lying between them. The CDR3 extends over 13 amino acids. In DNA form, the CDR3 reads TGTGCCAGCAGCGACCGGGGGAAAGATACGCAGTATTTT. Encoded protein: CASSDRGKDTQYF.

V and J are TRBV27 and TRBJ2-3; TRBD1 matches at 9 bases. Germline V gene lookup returns CDR1 MNHEY and CDR2 SMNVEV (reference sequence). Trimming took 9 bases from V and 3 from J; bases not matched to a gene: 10. CDR3 size: 15 residues. CDR3 loop: CASTHRGLWTDTQYF. CDR3 in DNA: TGTGCCAGTACCCACAGGGGGCTGTGGACAGATACGCAGTATTTT.

The rearrangement joins TRBV9 to TRBJ2-3; TRBD2 aligns across 11 bases. The CDR3 extends over 15 amino acids. V shed 2 bases, J shed 6 bases, and the junction held 5 bases outside the gene matches. Germline CDR1 SGDLS, CDR2 YYNGEE. The CDR3: CASSVSGRAEDTQYF. The CDR3 region has the DNA TGTGCCAGCAGCGTTAGCGGGAGGGCGGAGGATACGCAGTATTTT.

The chain employs TRBV19 and TRBJ1-5; maybe TRBD1 (6 bases). Trimming stripped 2 bases from V and 4 bases from J, with 9 bases between. The CDR3 covers 14 residues. CDR1 LNHDA and CDR2 SQIVND come from the germline V gene (reference sequence). The CDR3 DNA reads TGTGCCAGTAGTATAAGGGGGGTGAATCAGCCCCAGCATTTT. It translates to CASSIRGVNQPQHF.

The V and J genes are TRBV9 and TRBJ2-7; 8 bases line up with TRBD1. The CDR3 covers 13 residues. CDR1 and CDR2 (germline): SGDLS, YYNGEE. V dropped 3 bases and J dropped 5; count of bases not matched to a gene: 4. CDR3: CASSAPGGHEQYF. DNA of the CDR3: TGTGCCAGCAGCGCCCCAGGGGGCCACGAGCAGTACTTC.